These 18 T cell receptor beta chains came from one sample sequenced in a study of graft-versus-host responses after intestinal transplantation. Here immunoSEQ multiplex PCR was the method, and the copy in TCRdb shows in-frame clones only, minus some. The sample has nearly 25,000 clones, just under 40% seen once. This sample comprised alloreactive CD4+ T cells from a mixed lymphocyte reaction culture, obtained before intestinal transplant. Subset specified: CFSE-low proliferating T cells sorted from roughly six-day pre-transplant mixed lymphocyte reaction (GvH or HvG direction). These receptors came from a human patient who received an intestinal transplant.

This clone was seen a single time. The J gene is TRBJ2-3, the V gene TRBV29-1, with 11 bases identical to TRBD2. This CDR3 contains 15 residues. V was pared by 4 bases and J by 6 bases, with 9 bases of the junction left unmatched. CDR1 is SQVTM, CDR2 ANQGSEA, per germline. In nucleotides, the CDR3 is TGCAGCGTTGGTCTTAGCGGGAGGGCTTCGGATACGCAGTATTTT. Residues: CSVGLSGRASDTQYF.

The chain links TRBV7-6 to TRBJ1-6; tentatively, D is TRBD1 (6 bases). The CDR3 is made up of 15 amino acids. The germline V gene has CDR1 SGHVS and CDR2 FNYEAQ. The V gene lost 4 bases and the J gene lost 10 bases, with 17 bases spanning the gap. The CDR3 coding sequence is TGTGCCAGCAGCTCCCTTACAGGGTCTTGGTCACCCCTCCACTTT. Translation gives CASSSLTGSWSPLHF.

This clone was seen a handful of times. The CDR3 nucleotides are TGCGCCAGCAGCGGGGGGGACGTATACAATGAGCAGTTCTTC. Translating it yields CASSGGDVYNEQFF. The gene calls are TRBV5-1 and TRBJ2-1, with 7 positions matching TRBD2. The CDR3 covers 14 residues. Germline V lookup: CDR1 SGHRS, CDR2 YFSETQ. Trimming cost V 4 bases and J 4 bases; bases outside gene matches: 5.

The V and J genes are TRBV5-1 and TRBJ2-6; 9 bases map to TRBD1. After removal of 7 bases from V and 4 bases from J, the junction contained 0 bases not matched to a gene. Germline CDR1 is SGHRS and CDR2 is YFSETQ. This CDR3 is built from 13 residues. The CDR3 bases are TGCGCCAGCGGGACAGGGGGGGCCAACGTCCTGACTTTC. Translated: CASGTGGANVLTF.

This chain connects TRBV19 to TRBJ1-2; 8 positions match TRBD1. The CDR3 sequence is 16 residues long. V dropped 0 bases and J dropped 4; count of bases not matched to a gene: 7. CDR1 and CDR2 (germline): LNHDA, SQIVND (reference sequence). CDR3 amino acids: CASSIDMGTGTYGYTF. In nucleotides, the CDR3 is TGTGCCAGTAGTATAGATATGGGGACAGGCACCTATGGCTACACCTTC. Looking up the rest from reference TRBV19 and TRBJ1-2 gives the full variable domain: DGGITQSPKYLFRKEGQNVTLSCEQNLNHDAMYWYRQDPGQGLRLIYYSQIVNDFQKGDIAEGYSVSREKKESFPLTVTSAQKNPTAFYLCASSIDMGTGTYGYTFGSGTRLTVV.

The J gene is TRBJ2-2, the V gene TRBV5-6; perhaps TRBD2 as D (6 bases). The CDR3 has 15 amino acids. Germline values: CDR1 SGHDT, CDR2 YYEEEE. V was pared by 4 bases and J by 8 bases, with 18 bases between. Here the CDR3 DNA reads TGTGCCAGCAGCCGCTTATTCCTGCGGGGTGGGGAGCTGTTTTTT. Translating gives CASSRLFLRGGELFF. The variable domain in full, completed from reference TRBV5-6 and TRBJ2-2, reads DAGVTQSPTHLIKTRGQQVTLRCSPKSGHDTVSWYQQALGQGPQFIFQYYEEEERQRGNFPDRFSGHQFPNYSSELNVNALLLGDSALYLCASSRLFLRGGELFFGEGSRLTVL.

This chain connects TRBV27 to TRBJ1-2; 7 positions agree with TRBD1. J was trimmed by 5 bases and V by 8 bases; bases with no gene match: 14. CDR3 length equals 15 residues. From germline, CDR1 is MNHEY and CDR2 SMNVEV (reference sequence). The CDR3 bases are TGTGCCAGCGGACTTGACAGGGCAGGGTTTTATGGCTACACCTTC. The encoded protein is CASGLDRAGFYGYTF.

This clone was counted between two and nine times. In nucleotides, the CDR3 is TGTGCCAGCAGTTACAGCAGGGGGCGCGGGCAGCCCCAGCATTTT. Protein sequence: CASSYSRGRGQPQHF. V and J are TRBV6-5 and TRBJ1-5; TRBD1 aligns across 8 bases. Per the germline V gene, CDR1 is MNHEY and CDR2 is SVGAGI. V dropped 2 bases and J dropped 7; count of bases not matched to a gene: 7. The CDR3 spans 15 residues.

The chain couples TRBV6-5 to TRBJ1-3; D is unclear. This CDR3 contains 14 residues. Germline V gives CDR1 MNHEY, CDR2 SVGAGI. V lost 5 bases and J 1 base, leaving 9 bases between the germline ends. The CDR3 region has the DNA TGTGCCAGCAGTCCCCAGGCTTCTGGAAACACCATATATTTT. Translating it yields CASSPQASGNTIYF.

CDR3 in DNA: TGTGCCAGCAGTGAAGACCCTAGCGGGGGCAGGGAGCAGTACTTC. Translating it yields CASSEDPSGGREQYF. The chain recombines TRBV6-1 with TRBJ2-7; 10 bases match TRBD2. V trimming: 1 base; J trimming: 7 bases; junction bases outside the gene matches: 7. CDR1 and CDR2 from the germline V gene are MNHNS and SASEGT. The CDR3 has 15 amino acids.

V usage is TRBV15 and J usage is TRBJ2-1, with 14 bases aligning to TRBD2. The CDR3 has 15 amino acids. V lost 3 bases to trimming and J lost 8 bases; unmatched junction nucleotides: 3. Germline V CDR1 and CDR2: LNHNV, YYDKDF (reference sequence). CDR3 bases: TGTGCCACCAGCAGGGGACTAGCGGGGGTAGATGAGCAGTTCTTC. It codes for CATSRGLAGVDEQFF.

The chain carries TRBV7-3 and TRBJ2-5; a possible D gene is TRBD2 (6 bases). V lost 2 bases to trimming and J lost 5 bases, with 15 bases between them. This CDR3 is built from 15 residues. Germline V lookup: CDR1 SGHTA, CDR2 FQGTGA. The CDR3 protein is CASSLRPRGYETQYF. CDR3 nucleotides: TGTGCCAGCAGCTTACGACCGCGGGGTTACGAGACCCAGTACTTC.

This clone was observed a few times. The chain uses TRBV6-6 and TRBJ1-2, with a possible D match to TRBD1 (6 bases). The CDR3 covers 13 residues. The germline V gene encodes CDR1 MNHNY and CDR2 SVGAGI (reference sequence). V lost 2 bases, J lost 4 bases, and 8 bases lay in between. CDR3 region: CASSYRRGYGYTF. The CDR3 nucleotides are TGTGCCAGCAGTTACCGCAGGGGCTATGGCTACACCTTC.

This clone has just one count. V is TRBV9 and J is TRBJ2-7; a weak D match, TRBD2 (5 bases). Deletions cut 0 bases from V and 0 bases from J, with 13 bases between. Germline V gives CDR1 SGDLS, CDR2 YYNGEE. The CDR3 covers 16 residues. CDR3 nucleotides: TGTGCCAGCAGCGTAGGGGGTGGCGGGCGCTCCTACGAGCAGTACTTC. Translating it yields CASSVGGGGRSYEQYF.

This chain connects TRBV11-3 to TRBJ2-1, with D hard to call. Trimming shortened V by 0 bases and J by 7 bases, and 7 bases separated the two germline ends. Germline loops: CDR1 SGHNT, CDR2 YENEEA. There are 13 residues in the CDR3. CDR3 sequence reads: CASSLDSSNEQFF. The DNA of the CDR3 is TGTGCCAGCAGCTTAGATTCTAGTAATGAGCAGTTCTTC. Drawing the rest from reference TRBV11-3 and TRBJ2-1, the complete variable domain is EAGVVQSPRYKIIEKKQPVAFWCNPISGHNTLYWYLQNLGQGPELLIRYENEEAVDDSQLPKDRFSAERLKGVDSTLKIQPAELGDSAVYLCASSLDSSNEQFFGPGTRLTVL.

The chain uses TRBV7-3 and TRBJ2-7; tentative D call: TRBD1 (6 bases). The CDR3 sequence is 13 residues long. Per germline, CDR1 SGHTA and CDR2 FQGTGA. With 4 bases removed from V and 4 bases from J, the gap between germline ends came to 11 bases. DNA for the CDR3: TGTGCCAGCAGCTCGGGACATCGTTACGAGCAGTACTTC. This codes for CASSSGHRYEQYF.

In this sample, this clone is medium-sized (0.01 to 0.1%). The gene calls are TRBV5-1 and TRBJ1-1; D is possibly TRBD1 (5 bases). Germline values: CDR1 SGHRS, CDR2 YFSETQ. Between the trimmed V and J ends, which lost 0 bases and 1 base, there was a span of 10 bases. This CDR3 spans 15 amino acids. CDR3 nucleotides: TGCGCCAGCAGCTTGGCCCAGGGTTGGAACACTGAAGCTTTCTTT. This gives the protein CASSLAQGWNTEAFF.

V and J are TRBV6-5 and TRBJ2-3, with D unresolved. The CDR3 extends over 15 amino acids. Trimming cost V 7 bases and J 2 bases, with 16 bases left between them. In germline, CDR1 is MNHEY, CDR2 SVGAGI. The CDR3 here is CASITRGVHTDTQYF. In DNA form, the CDR3 reads TGTGCCAGCATAACCCGCGGAGTACACACAGATACGCAGTATTTT.